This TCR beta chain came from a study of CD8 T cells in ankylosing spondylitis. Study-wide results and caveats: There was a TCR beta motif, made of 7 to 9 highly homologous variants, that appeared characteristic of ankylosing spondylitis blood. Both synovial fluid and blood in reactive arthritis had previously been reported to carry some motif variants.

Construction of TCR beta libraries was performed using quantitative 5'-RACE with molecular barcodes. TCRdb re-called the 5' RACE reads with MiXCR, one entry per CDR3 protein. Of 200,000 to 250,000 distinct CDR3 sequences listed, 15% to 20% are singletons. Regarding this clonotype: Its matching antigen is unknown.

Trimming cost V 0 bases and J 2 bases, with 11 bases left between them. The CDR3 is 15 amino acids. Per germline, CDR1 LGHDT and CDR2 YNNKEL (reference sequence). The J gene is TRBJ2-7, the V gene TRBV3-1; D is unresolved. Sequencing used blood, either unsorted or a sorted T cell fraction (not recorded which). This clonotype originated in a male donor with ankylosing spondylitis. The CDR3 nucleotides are TGTGCCAGCAGCCAAGACGGCTACCCGACCTACGAGCAGTACTTC. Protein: CASSQDGYPTYEQYF.